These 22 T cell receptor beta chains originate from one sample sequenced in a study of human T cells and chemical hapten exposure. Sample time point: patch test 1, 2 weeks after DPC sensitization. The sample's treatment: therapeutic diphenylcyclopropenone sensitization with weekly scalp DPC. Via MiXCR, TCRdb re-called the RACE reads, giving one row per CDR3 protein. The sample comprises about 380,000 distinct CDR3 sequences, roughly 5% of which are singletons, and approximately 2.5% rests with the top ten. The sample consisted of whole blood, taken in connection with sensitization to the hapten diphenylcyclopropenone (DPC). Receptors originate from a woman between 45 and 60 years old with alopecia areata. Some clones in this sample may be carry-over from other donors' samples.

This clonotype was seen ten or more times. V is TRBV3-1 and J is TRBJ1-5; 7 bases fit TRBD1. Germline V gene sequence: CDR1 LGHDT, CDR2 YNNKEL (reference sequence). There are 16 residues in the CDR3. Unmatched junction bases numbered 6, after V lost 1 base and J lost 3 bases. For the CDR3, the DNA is TGTGCCAGCAGCCAAGGAACAGGGGCGGTCAATCAGCCCCAGCATTTT. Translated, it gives CASSQGTGAVNQPQHF.

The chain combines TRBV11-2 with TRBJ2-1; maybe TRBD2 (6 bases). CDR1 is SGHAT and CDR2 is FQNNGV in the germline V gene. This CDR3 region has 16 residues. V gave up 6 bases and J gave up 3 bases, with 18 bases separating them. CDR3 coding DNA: TGTGCCAGCAGTCCACCGGAGGGGCGTAGCTACAATGAGCAGTTCTTC. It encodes CASSPPEGRSYNEQFF.

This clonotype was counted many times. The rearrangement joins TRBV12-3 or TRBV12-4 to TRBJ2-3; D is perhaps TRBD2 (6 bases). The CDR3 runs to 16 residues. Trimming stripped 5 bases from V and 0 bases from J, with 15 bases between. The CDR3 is CASSPGTGLSTDTQYF. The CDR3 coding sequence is TGTGCCAGCAGTCCAGGGACGGGACTTAGCACAGATACGCAGTATTTT.

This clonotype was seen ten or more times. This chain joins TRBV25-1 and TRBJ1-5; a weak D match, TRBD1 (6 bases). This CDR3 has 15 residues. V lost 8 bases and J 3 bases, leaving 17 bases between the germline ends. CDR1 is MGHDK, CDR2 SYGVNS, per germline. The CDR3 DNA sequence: TGTGCCAGCCGCCAAAGCGGACAGCACAATCAGCCCCAGCATTTT. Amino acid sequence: CASRQSGQHNQPQHF.

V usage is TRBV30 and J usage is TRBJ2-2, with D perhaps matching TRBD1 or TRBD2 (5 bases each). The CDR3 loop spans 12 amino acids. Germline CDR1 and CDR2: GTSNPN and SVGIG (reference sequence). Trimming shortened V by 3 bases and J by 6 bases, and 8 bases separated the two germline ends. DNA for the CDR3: TGTGCCTGGAGGATGGGACCCGGGGAGCTGTTTTTT. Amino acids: CAWRMGPGELFF.

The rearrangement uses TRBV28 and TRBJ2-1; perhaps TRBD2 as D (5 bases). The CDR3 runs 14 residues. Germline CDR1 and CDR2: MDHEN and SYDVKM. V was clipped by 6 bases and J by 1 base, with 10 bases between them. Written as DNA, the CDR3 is TGTGCCAGCAGCTATCGGGGATCCTACAATGAGCAGTTCTTC. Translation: CASSYRGSYNEQFF.

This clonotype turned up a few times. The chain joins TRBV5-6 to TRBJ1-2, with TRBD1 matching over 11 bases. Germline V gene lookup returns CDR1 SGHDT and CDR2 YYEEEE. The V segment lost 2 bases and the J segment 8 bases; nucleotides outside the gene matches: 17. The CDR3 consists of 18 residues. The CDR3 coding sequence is TGTGCCAGCAGCTTCGTCGGCGCTGGACAGGGGGCTTCCATCGGCTACACCTTC. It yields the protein CASSFVGAGQGASIGYTF. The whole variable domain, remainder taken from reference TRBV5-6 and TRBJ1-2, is DAGVTQSPTHLIKTRGQQVTLRCSPKSGHDTVSWYQQALGQGPQFIFQYYEEEERQRGNFPDRFSGHQFPNYSSELNVNALLLGDSALYLCASSFVGAGQGASIGYTFGSGTRLTVV.

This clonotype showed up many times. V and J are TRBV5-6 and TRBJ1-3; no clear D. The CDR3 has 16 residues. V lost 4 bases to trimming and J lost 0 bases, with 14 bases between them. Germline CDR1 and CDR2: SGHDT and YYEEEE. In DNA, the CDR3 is TGTGCCAGCAGCGTCGTCACGGGCCGCTCTGGAAACACCATATATTTT. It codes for CASSVVTGRSGNTIYF.

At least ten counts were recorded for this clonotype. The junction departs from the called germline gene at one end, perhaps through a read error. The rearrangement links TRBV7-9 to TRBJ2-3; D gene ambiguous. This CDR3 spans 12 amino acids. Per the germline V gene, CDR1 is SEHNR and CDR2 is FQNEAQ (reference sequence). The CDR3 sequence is CASTLDRDTQYF. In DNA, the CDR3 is TGTGCCAGCACCTTAGATAGAGATACGCAGTATTTT.

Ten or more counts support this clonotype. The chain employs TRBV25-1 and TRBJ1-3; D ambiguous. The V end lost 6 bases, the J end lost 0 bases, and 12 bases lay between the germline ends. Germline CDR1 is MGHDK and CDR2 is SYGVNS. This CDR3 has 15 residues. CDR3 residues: CASSLQSFSGNTIYF. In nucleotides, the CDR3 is TGTGCCAGCAGCCTACAGAGTTTCTCTGGAAACACCATATATTTT.

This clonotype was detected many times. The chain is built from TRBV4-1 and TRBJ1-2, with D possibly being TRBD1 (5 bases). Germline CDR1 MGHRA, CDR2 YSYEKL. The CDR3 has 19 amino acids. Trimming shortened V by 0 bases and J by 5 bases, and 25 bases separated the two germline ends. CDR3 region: CASSQDSPFGDRTLYGYTF. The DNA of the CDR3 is TGCGCCAGCAGCCAAGATTCCCCTTTTGGGGACCGGACCCTTTATGGCTACACCTTC.

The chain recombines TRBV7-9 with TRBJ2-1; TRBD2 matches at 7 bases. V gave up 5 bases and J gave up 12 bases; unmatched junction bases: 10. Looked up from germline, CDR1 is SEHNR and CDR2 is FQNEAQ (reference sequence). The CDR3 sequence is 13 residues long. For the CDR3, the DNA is TGTGCCAGCAGCCCCCCGCAGCGGGACGGGCAGTTCTTC. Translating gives CASSPPQRDGQFF.

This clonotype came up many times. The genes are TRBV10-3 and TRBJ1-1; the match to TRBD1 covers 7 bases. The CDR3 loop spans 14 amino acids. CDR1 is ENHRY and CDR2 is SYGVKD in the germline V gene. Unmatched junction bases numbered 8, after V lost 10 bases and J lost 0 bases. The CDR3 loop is CASAGRGLNTEAFF. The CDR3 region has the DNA TGTGCCAGCGCCGGGAGGGGGCTGAACACTGAAGCTTTCTTT.

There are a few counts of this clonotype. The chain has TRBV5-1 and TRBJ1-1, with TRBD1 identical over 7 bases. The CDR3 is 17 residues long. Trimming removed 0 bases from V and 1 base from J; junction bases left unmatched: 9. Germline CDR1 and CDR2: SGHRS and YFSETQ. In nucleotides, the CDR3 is TGCGCCAGCAGCTTGGAGTTGGCAGGGGGTCGGAACACTGAAGCTTTCTTT. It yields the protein CASSLELAGGRNTEAFF.

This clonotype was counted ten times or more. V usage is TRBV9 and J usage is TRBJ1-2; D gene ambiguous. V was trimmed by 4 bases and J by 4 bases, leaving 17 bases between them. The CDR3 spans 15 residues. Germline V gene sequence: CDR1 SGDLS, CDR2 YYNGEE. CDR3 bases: TGTGCCAGCAGCCCAATAGAGGCCCGAGCCTATGGCTACACCTTC. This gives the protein CASSPIEARAYGYTF.

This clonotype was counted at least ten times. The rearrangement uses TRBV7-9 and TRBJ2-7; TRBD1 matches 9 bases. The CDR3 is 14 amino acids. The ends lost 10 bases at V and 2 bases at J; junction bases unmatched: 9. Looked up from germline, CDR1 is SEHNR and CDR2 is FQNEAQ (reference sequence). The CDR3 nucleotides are TGTGCCACTACGACCGGGACAGGGACCTACGAGCAGTACTTC. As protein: CATTTGTGTYEQYF.

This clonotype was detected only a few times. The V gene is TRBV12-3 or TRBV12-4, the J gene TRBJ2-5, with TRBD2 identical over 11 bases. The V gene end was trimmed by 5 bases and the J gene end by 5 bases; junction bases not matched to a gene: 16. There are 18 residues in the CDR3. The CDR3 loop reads CASSPLAGTSGPQETQYF. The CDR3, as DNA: TGTGCCAGCAGTCCCCTAGCCGGGACTAGCGGCCCTCAGGAGACCCAGTACTTC.

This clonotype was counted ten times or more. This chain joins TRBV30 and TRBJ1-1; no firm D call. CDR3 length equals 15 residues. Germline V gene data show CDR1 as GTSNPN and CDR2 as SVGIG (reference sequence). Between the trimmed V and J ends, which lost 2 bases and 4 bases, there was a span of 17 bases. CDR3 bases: TGTGCCTGGAGTCCGTTCCGTTCCACGGTCACTGAAGCTTTCTTT. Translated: CAWSPFRSTVTEAFF.

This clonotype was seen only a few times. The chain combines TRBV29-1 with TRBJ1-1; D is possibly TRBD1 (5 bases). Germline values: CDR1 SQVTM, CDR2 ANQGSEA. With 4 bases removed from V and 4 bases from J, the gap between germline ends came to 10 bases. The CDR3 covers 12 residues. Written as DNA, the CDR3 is TGCAGCGTTGCAGGGTGGGTCACTGAAGCTTTCTTT. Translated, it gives CSVAGWVTEAFF.

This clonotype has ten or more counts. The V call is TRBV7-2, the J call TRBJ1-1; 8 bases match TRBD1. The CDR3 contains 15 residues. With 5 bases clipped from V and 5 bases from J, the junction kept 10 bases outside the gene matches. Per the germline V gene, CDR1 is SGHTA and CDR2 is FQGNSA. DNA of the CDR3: TGTGCCAGCAGCCTAAGACAGGGGATAGGGACTGAAGCTTTCTTT. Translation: CASSLRQGIGTEAFF.

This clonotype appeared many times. CDR3 sequence: CASSLDRVALITDTQYF. Written as DNA, the CDR3 is TGTGCCAGCAGCTTAGATAGGGTGGCTCTGATAACAGATACGCAGTATTTT. V and J are TRBV7-2 and TRBJ2-3; D is ambiguous. Germline CDR1 SGHTA, CDR2 FQGNSA. The CDR3 is 17 amino acids. The V and J ends lost 1 base and 3 bases respectively, with 17 bases between them. The full variable domain, completed using reference TRBV7-2 and TRBJ2-3, is GAGVSQSPSNKVTEKGKDVELRCDPISGHTALYWYRQSLGQGLEFLIYFQGNSAPDKSGLPSDRFSAERTGGSVSTLTIQRTQQEDSAVYLCASSLDRVALITDTQYFGPGTRLTVL.

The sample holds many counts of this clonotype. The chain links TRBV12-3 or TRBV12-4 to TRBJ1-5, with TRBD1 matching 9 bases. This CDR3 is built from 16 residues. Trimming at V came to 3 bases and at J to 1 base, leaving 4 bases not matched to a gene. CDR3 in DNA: TGTGCCAGCAGTTTTACGACAGGGGGAAGCAATCAGCCCCAGCATTTT. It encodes CASSFTTGGSNQPQHF.